This T cell receptor beta chain was sequenced for a study of cytomegalovirus exposure and HLA in healthy donors. The CDR3 has 13 residues. The V gene's germline CDR1 is SGHTA and CDR2 FQGNSA. V lost 5 bases and J 6 bases, leaving 12 bases between the germline ends. Data came from immunoSEQ multiplex PCR; TCRdb stores just in-frame clones and leaves some out. The sample includes 100,000 to 150,000 clones, approximately 94% seen only once; the top ten take approximately 1.5%. This rearrangement joins TRBV7-2 to TRBJ2-3, with D perhaps matching TRBD2 (6 bases). The sequenced sample was PBMCs. The receptor was isolated from a man aged 18 to 29 in good health and CMV-seronegative. CDR3 DNA: TGTGCCAGCAGCCAGGAGGGGAGGGATACGCAGTATTTT. This gives the protein CASSQEGRDTQYF.